These 28 T cell receptor beta chains were all obtained from the same sample, sequenced in a study of blood T cell repertoires in COVID-19. Clones were read by immunoSEQ multiplex PCR, and TCRdb kept only the in-frame ones, dropping some. Of about 250,000 clones in the sample, 70% to 90% were seen once. Source material: peripheral blood. Receptor source: a man in his late teens or twenties with active or convalescent COVID-19.

V and J are TRBV5-1 and TRBJ1-2; D not resolved. V lost 6 bases and J 2 bases, leaving 11 bases between the germline ends. The CDR3 totals 13 residues. Germline loops: CDR1 SGHRS, CDR2 YFSETQ. Here the CDR3 DNA reads TGCGCCAGCACCCTAGACGGAAACTATGGCTACACCTTC. It codes for CASTLDGNYGYTF. Supplemented by reference TRBV5-1 and TRBJ1-2, the full variable domain reads KAGVTQTPRYLIKTRGQQVTLSCSPISGHRSVSWYQQTPGQGLQFLFEYFSETQRNKGNFPGRFSGRQFSNSRSEMNVSTLELGDSALYLCASTLDGNYGYTFGSGTRLTVV.

V is TRBV29-1 and J is TRBJ2-1; tentative D call: TRBD1 (5 bases). V lost 3 bases and J lost 5, with 14 bases in between. This CDR3 spans 14 amino acids. Germline CDR1 reads SQVTM; CDR2 reads ANQGSEA. CDR3 protein: CSVDQGWADNEQFF. In DNA, the CDR3 is TGCAGCGTTGACCAGGGTTGGGCCGACAATGAGCAGTTCTTC.

This clone showed up just a few times. This rearrangement joins TRBV30 to TRBJ1-4; TRBD1 aligns across 7 bases. Trimming at V came to 2 bases and at J to 1 base, leaving 4 bases not matched to a gene. The CDR3 runs 15 residues. CDR1 is GTSNPN, CDR2 SVGIG, per germline (reference sequence). The DNA of the CDR3 is TGTGCCTGGAGTCAGGGGGTGGGAACTAATGAAAAACTGTTTTTT. It is translated as CAWSQGVGTNEKLFF.

The chain couples TRBV14 to TRBJ1-1, with D possibly being TRBD1 (6 bases). V was clipped by 3 bases and J by 4 bases, with 15 bases between them. Per the germline V gene, CDR1 is SGHDN and CDR2 is FVKESK. The CDR3 is made up of 15 amino acids. The chain's CDR3 is CASSHSLDSVTEAFF. The CDR3 DNA reads TGTGCCAGCAGCCATTCCCTGGACAGTGTCACTGAAGCTTTCTTT.

The chain links TRBV5-4 to TRBJ1-6; D possibly corresponds to TRBD1 (6 bases). Deletions cut 4 bases from V and 6 bases from J, with 14 bases between. The CDR3 contains 15 residues. Germline V gene sequence: CDR1 SGHNT, CDR2 YYREEE (reference sequence). CDR3 DNA sequence: TGTGCCAGCAGCGCACAGGGTTCTGGTAATTCACCCCTCCACTTT. The encoded protein is CASSAQGSGNSPLHF.

This chain links TRBV6-5 with TRBJ1-5, with a weak D call TRBD1 (5 bases). V was shortened by 7 bases and J by 3 bases, with 10 bases between the two germline ends. The CDR3 totals 13 residues. Germline CDR1 reads MNHEY; CDR2 reads SVGAGI. This chain's CDR3 is CASNWDFNQPQHF. CDR3 DNA sequence: TGTGCCAGCAATTGGGACTTCAATCAGCCCCAGCATTTT.

The chain combines TRBV5-5 with TRBJ1-2; no clear D gene. The V gene lost 4 bases and the J gene lost 6 bases, with 22 bases spanning the gap. This CDR3 comprises 16 residues. Germline V gene data show CDR1 as SGHKS and CDR2 as YYEKEE (reference sequence). The CDR3 sequence is CASSPEGGGPSDGYTF. The CDR3 DNA reads as TGTGCCAGCAGCCCCGAGGGAGGAGGGCCCTCAGATGGCTACACCTTC.

The chain combines TRBV5-1 with TRBJ2-5, with D unresolved. Deletions cut 0 bases from V and 3 bases from J, with 9 bases between. CDR3 length: 14 amino acids. CDR1 and CDR2 (germline): SGHRS, YFSETQ. CDR3 bases: TGCGCCAGCAGCTTGGCAAGAACAGAAGAGACCCAGTACTTC. Encoded protein: CASSLARTEETQYF.

Here the CDR3 DNA reads TGTGCCAGCAGTTCCTCTAGCGGTCCTAGCACAGATACGCAGTATTTT. Protein: CASSSSSGPSTDTQYF. The chain employs TRBV6-2 or TRBV6-3 and TRBJ2-3, with 7 bases matching TRBD2. The germline V gene has CDR1 MNHEY and CDR2 SVGEGT. V lost 4 bases to trimming and J lost 0 bases; unmatched junction nucleotides: 7. CDR3 length: 16 amino acids.

A single count supports this clone. This CDR3 is CATSEAGGFNEQFF. The CDR3 DNA follows: TGTGCCACCAGTGAAGCGGGAGGGTTTAATGAGCAGTTCTTC. The chain combines TRBV24-1 with TRBJ2-1, with 10 bases that match TRBD2. Looked up from germline, CDR1 is KGHDR and CDR2 is SFDVKD. V gave up 4 bases and J gave up 7 bases; unmatched junction bases: 3. CDR3 length: 14 amino acids.

This clone was counted many times. The chain uses TRBV7-2 and TRBJ2-3, with TRBD2 identical over 8 bases. The CDR3 runs to 16 residues. Germline loops: CDR1 SGHTA, CDR2 FQGNSA. J lost 9 bases, V lost 5 bases, and 16 bases had no gene match. CDR3 in DNA: TGTGCCAGCAGCCCGAGCGGGAGTAGCCTATCACACACGCAGTATTTT. This codes for CASSPSGSSLSHTQYF.

The chain employs TRBV5-1 and TRBJ1-1; 7 bases fit TRBD1. The junction had 11 bases not matched to a gene; V was cut back by 0 bases and J by 0 bases. This CDR3 comprises 18 residues. CDR1 SGHRS and CDR2 YFSETQ come from the germline V gene. CDR3 residues: CASSLDPAGGGMNTEAFF. In nucleotides, the CDR3 is TGCGCCAGCAGCTTGGATCCGGCAGGGGGTGGGATGAACACTGAAGCTTTCTTT.

The chain combines TRBV4-1 with TRBJ2-2, with D maybe TRBD2 (5 bases). The CDR3 covers 14 residues. The V end lost 0 bases, the J end lost 5 bases, and 7 bases lay between the germline ends. CDR1 MGHRA and CDR2 YSYEKL come from the germline V gene. In nucleotides, the CDR3 is TGCGCCAGCAGCCAAGAGCGGACTACCGGGGAGCTGTTTTTT. It translates to CASSQERTTGELFF.

The CDR3 region has the DNA TGTGCCAGCAGTTTAGAGGGGGCGAAGGTGGAGACCCAGTACTTC. Amino acids: CASSLEGAKVETQYF. This sequence joins TRBV6-5 and TRBJ2-5; TRBD1 matches at 7 bases. With 4 bases clipped from V and 5 bases from J, the junction kept 10 bases outside the gene matches. The length of the CDR3 is 15 residues. CDR1 is MNHEY and CDR2 is SVGAGI in the germline V gene.

V usage is TRBV23-1 and J usage is TRBJ1-3; D not resolved. TRBV23-1 is assigned to the ORF class and has an uncertain function. V dropped 0 bases and J dropped 0 bases, with 12 bases sitting between them. The CDR3 length is 17 residues. CDR3 sequence reads: CASSQSVGERSGNTIYF. The CDR3 DNA reads as TGCGCCAGCAGTCAATCGGTCGGGGAGCGCTCTGGAAACACCATATATTTT.

The V and J genes are TRBV19 and TRBJ2-2, with D maybe TRBD1 (7 bases). The V and J ends lost 2 bases and 7 bases respectively, with 14 bases between them. Looked up from germline, CDR1 is LNHDA and CDR2 is SQIVND (reference sequence). This CDR3 is 15 amino acids long. CDR3 region: CASSIQGEVVGELFF. The CDR3 nucleotides read TGTGCCAGTAGTATACAGGGGGAGGTGGTCGGGGAGCTGTTTTTT.

This chain uses TRBV7-2 with TRBJ2-7; no reliable D call. Trimming left V 8 bases short and J 5 bases short, with 19 bases between. The CDR3 consists of 14 residues. In germline, CDR1 is SGHTA, CDR2 FQGNSA. The CDR3 DNA reads as TGTGCCAGCTCGGGTCCATCCCTCGGCCACGAGCAGTACTTC. Protein product: CASSGPSLGHEQYF.

The chain couples TRBV28 to TRBJ1-5, with D maybe TRBD1 (5 bases). CDR3 size: 18 residues. Deletions cut 0 bases from V and 0 bases from J, with 15 bases between. CDR1 and CDR2 from the germline V gene are MDHEN and SYDVKM. The chain's CDR3 is CASSLWGGEIDSNQPQHF. The CDR3 coding sequence is TGTGCCAGCAGTTTATGGGGGGGGGAAATTGATAGCAATCAGCCCCAGCATTTT.

J is TRBJ1-3 and V is TRBV15; D unclear. CDR3 length: 15 residues. Germline V gene data show CDR1 as LNHNV and CDR2 as YYDKDF (reference sequence). The V end was cut by 1 base, the J end by 0 bases, with 7 bases between. CDR3 in amino acids: CATSRGGNSGNTIYF. Here the CDR3 DNA reads TGTGCCACCAGCAGAGGCGGCAACTCTGGAAACACCATATATTTT. Based on the CDR3 plus reference TRBV15 and TRBJ1-3, the full variable domain is DAMVIQNPRYQVTQFGKPVTLSCSQTLNHNVMYWYQQKSSQAPKLLFHYYDKDFNNEADTPDNFQSRRPNTSFCFLDIRSPGLGDTAMYLCATSRGGNSGNTIYFGEGSWLTVV.

The J gene is TRBJ2-7, the V gene TRBV12-5; a possible D gene is TRBD1 (5 bases). The V gene lost 9 bases and the J gene lost 4 bases, with 19 bases spanning the gap. The CDR3 contains 14 residues. Germline V gene data show CDR1 as LGHNT and CDR2 as FRNRAP. The CDR3 nucleotides read TGTGCTAGGGGCCTGGGGCCGACTGGATACGAGCAGTACTTC. This translates into CARGLGPTGYEQYF.

The J gene is TRBJ2-3, the V gene TRBV7-8; 8 bases are shared with TRBD2. The CDR3 is made up of 17 amino acids. V lost 4 bases, J lost 3 bases, and 12 bases stayed unmatched. Germline lookup yields CDR1 SGHVS and CDR2 FQNEAQ. The CDR3 loop reads CASSSPLAGGRTDTQYF. The DNA of the CDR3 is TGTGCCAGCAGCTCCCCGCTAGCGGGCGGACGGACAGATACGCAGTATTTT. Drawing the rest from reference TRBV7-8 and TRBJ2-3, the complete variable domain is GAGVSQSPRYKVAKRGQDVALRCDPISGHVSLFWYQQALGQGPEFLTYFQNEAQLDKSGLPSDRFFAERPEGSVSTLKIQRTQQEDSAVYLCASSSPLAGGRTDTQYFGPGTRLTVL.

This clone has only a few counts. The chain joins TRBV29-1 to TRBJ1-1, with 9 bases matching TRBD1. CDR3 length: 15 amino acids. V lost 4 bases and J lost 0; bases outside the gene matches: 6. Per the germline V gene, CDR1 is SQVTM and CDR2 is ANQGSEA. CDR3 sequence: CSVAPGQGMNTEAFF. The CDR3, as DNA: TGCAGCGTTGCGCCAGGACAGGGGATGAACACTGAAGCTTTCTTT.

The V gene is TRBV28, the J gene TRBJ1-1, with 7 bases identical to TRBD1. Germline lookup yields CDR1 MDHEN and CDR2 SYDVKM. This CDR3 has 16 residues. V was clipped by 6 bases and J by 1 base; unmatched bases: 11. DNA for the CDR3: TGTGCCAGCAGCTCCGGTTCACAGGGGAGGAACACTGAAGCTTTCTTT. Translation gives CASSSGSQGRNTEAFF.

This clone occurred once. The junction shows a germline mismatch at one end, possibly a read error. The V gene is TRBV4-2, the J gene TRBJ2-7, with 7 bases that match TRBD2. There are 12 residues in the CDR3. Germline CDR1 reads LGHNA; CDR2 reads YNFKEQ. CDR3 nucleotides: TGTGCCAGCAGCCAAGATCGGGAGGCTCTAGGGTTC. It encodes CASSQDREALGF.

V usage is TRBV11-2 and J usage is TRBJ1-1; D is unresolved. CDR1 is SGHAT and CDR2 is FQNNGV in the germline V gene. V was pared by 1 base and J by 2 bases, with 11 bases between. This CDR3 contains 15 residues. The CDR3, as DNA: TGTGCCAGCAGCTTAGGTAGAGTATCAAACACTGAAGCTTTCTTT. Protein: CASSLGRVSNTEAFF. Full variable domain (missing parts from reference TRBV11-2 and TRBJ1-1): EAGVAQSPRYKIIEKRQSVAFWCNPISGHATLYWYQQILGQGPKLLIQFQNNGVVDDSQLPKDRFSAERLKGVDSTLKIQPAKLEDSAVYLCASSLGRVSNTEAFFGQGTRLTVV.

V is TRBV7-6 and J is TRBJ1-3, with TRBD1 matching over 7 bases. The germline V gene has CDR1 SGHVS and CDR2 FNYEAQ. The CDR3 is made up of 17 amino acids. The V segment lost 1 base and the J segment 1 base; nucleotides outside the gene matches: 7. The CDR3 sequence: CASSLVSGGFSGNTIYF. The CDR3 DNA sequence: TGTGCCAGCAGCTTAGTCTCAGGGGGTTTTTCTGGAAACACCATATATTTT.

The V gene is TRBV24-1, the J gene TRBJ2-3; TRBD2 agrees at 7 bases. Germline trimming cut 4 bases from V and 4 bases from J; bases unmatched to any gene: 4. The CDR3 consists of 14 residues. Germline values: CDR1 KGHDR, CDR2 SFDVKD. In nucleotides, the CDR3 is TGTGCCACCAGTGACGGGGGGAGCGCAGATACGCAGTATTTT. Translated, it gives CATSDGGSADTQYF.

CDR3 amino acids: CATSREKGARETQYF. The CDR3 bases are TGTGCCACCAGCAGAGAGAAGGGGGCTAGAGAGACCCAGTACTTC. The chain combines TRBV15 with TRBJ2-5; TRBD1 agrees at 7 bases. Germline CDR1 LNHNV, CDR2 YYDKDF (reference sequence). The length of the CDR3 is 15 residues. V was pared by 0 bases and J by 4 bases, with 5 bases of the junction left unmatched.